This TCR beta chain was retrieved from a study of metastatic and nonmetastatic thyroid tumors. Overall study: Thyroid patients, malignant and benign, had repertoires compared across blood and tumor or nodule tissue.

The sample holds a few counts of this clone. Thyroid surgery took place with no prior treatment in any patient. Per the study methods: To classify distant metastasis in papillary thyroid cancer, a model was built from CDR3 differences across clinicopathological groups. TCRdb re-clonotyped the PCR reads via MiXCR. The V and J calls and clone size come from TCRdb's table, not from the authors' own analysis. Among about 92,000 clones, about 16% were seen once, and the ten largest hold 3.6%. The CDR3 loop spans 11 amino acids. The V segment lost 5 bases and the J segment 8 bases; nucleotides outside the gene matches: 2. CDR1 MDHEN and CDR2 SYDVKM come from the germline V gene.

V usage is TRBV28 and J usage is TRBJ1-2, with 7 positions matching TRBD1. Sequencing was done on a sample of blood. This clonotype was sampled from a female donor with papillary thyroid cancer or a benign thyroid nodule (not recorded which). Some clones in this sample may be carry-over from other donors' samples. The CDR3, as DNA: TGTGCCAGCAGTCCGGGACAGGGCTACACCTTC. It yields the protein CASSPGQGYTF.